The clone carrying this TCR beta chain was found many times. Unique molecular identifiers were added to individual cDNA molecules. MiXCR, applied by TCRdb to the 5' RACE reads, yields one record per CDR3 protein. The table shows 60,000 to 80,000 distinct CDR3 sequences, with 12% occurring only once. This CDR3 is 15 amino acids long. Germline V gives CDR1 WNHNN, CDR2 SYGVQD (reference sequence). Unmatched junction bases numbered 9, after V lost 7 bases and J lost 1 base. These data are taken from a study of early T cells in non-severe SARS-CoV-2 infection. The V gene is TRBV10-1, the J gene TRBJ2-7; 8 bases fit TRBD1. The specimen was whole blood. The TCR was taken from an adult who was a healthcare worker with PCR-confirmed SARS-CoV-2 infection or an uninfected control (not recorded which). The CDR3 protein is CASTLGGTGSYEQYF. The CDR3, as DNA: TGCGCCAGCACCCTTGGAGGGACAGGTTCCTACGAGCAGTACTTC.